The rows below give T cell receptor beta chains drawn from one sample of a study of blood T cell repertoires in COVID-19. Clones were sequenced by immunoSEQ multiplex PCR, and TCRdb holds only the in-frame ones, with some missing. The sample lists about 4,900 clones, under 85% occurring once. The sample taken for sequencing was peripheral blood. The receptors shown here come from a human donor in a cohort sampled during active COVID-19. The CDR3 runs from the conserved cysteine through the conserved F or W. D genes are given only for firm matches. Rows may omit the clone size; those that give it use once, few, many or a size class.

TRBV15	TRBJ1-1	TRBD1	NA	TGTGCCACCAGCAAAGGGACAGGACATGCTAGGAACACTGAAGCTTTCTTT	CATSKGTGHARNTEAFF
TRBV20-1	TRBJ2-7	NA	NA	TGCAGTGCTAGGGACAGCTACGAGCAGTACTTC	CSARDSYEQYF
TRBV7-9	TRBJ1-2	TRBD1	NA	TGTGCCAGCAGCCCCCCGACAGGGGCAAGGCATGGCTACACCTTC	CASSPPTGARHGYTF
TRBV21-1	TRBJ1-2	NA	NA	TGTGCCAGCAGCAAACCCCATAAGAAGGACAGCCCAAAAGAATATGGCTACACCTTC	CASSKPHKKDSPKEYGYTF
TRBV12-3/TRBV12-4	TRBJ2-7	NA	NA	TGTGCCAGCAGTTTAGTGGAGGAGCAGTACTTC	CASSLVEEQYF
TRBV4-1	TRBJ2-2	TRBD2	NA	TGCGCCAGCAGCCAAGGACTAGCGGGTCATACCGGGGAGCTGTTTTTT	CASSQGLAGHTGELFF
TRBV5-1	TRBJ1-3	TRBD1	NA	TGCGCCAGCAGCGGGGACAGGGGATACTCTGGAAACACCATATATTTT	CASSGDRGYSGNTIYF
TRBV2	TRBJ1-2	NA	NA	TGTGCCACCTTTGACACCGGAAACTATGGCTACACCTTC	CATFDTGNYGYTF
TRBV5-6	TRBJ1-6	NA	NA	TGTGCCAGCAGCGACCTCAGGGTCAATTCACCCCTCCACTTT	CASSDLRVNSPLHF
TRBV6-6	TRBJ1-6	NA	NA	TGTGCCAGCACCCTGGGGCCCAATAATTCACCCCTCCACTTT	CASTLGPNNSPLHF
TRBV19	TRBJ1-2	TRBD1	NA	TGTGCCAGTAGTACCGCCGGGACAGGGGTTGGGTCTCATGGCTACACCTTC	CASSTAGTGVGSHGYTF
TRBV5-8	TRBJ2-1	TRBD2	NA	TGTGCCAGCAGCTTGGCGCTAGCGGGGGGGCCGTTGGATGAGCAGTTCTTC	CASSLALAGGPLDEQFF
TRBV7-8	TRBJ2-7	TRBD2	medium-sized	TGTGCCAGCACTACCGGGCTAGCGGGGATCAACGAGCAGTACTTC	CASTTGLAGINEQYF
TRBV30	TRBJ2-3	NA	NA	TGTGCCTGGATAGGACTTAACACAGATACGCAGTATTTT	CAWIGLNTDTQYF
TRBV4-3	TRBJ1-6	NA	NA	TGCGCCAGCAGCCAAGATTACATTTTCGCTTTAGCCGGGAGATCACCCCTCCACTTT	CASSQDYIFALAGRSPLHF
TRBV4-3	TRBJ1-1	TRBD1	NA	TGCGCTAGCAGCCAGCAGACAGGGCGGGCTGAAGCTTTCTTT	CASSQQTGRAEAFF
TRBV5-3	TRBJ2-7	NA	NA	TGTGCCAGAAGCTTGTGGGGGCGGGTCTCCAACTCCTACGAGCAGTACTTC	CARSLWGRVSNSYEQYF
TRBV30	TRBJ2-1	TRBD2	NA	TGTGCCTGGAGGAAACCGGGGGGGCGGCGCAATGAGCAGTTCTTC	CAWRKPGGRRNEQFF
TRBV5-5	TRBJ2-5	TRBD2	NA	TGTGCCAGCAGCTCAATAGCGGGGGCGCAAGAGACCCAGTACTTC	CASSSIAGAQETQYF
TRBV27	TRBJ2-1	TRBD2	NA	TGTGCCAGCAGGAATAGCGGGGGGGCGGCCTACAATGAGCAGTTCTTC	CASRNSGGAAYNEQFF
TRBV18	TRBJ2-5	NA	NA	TGTGCCAGCACCAACCCACAGGGTCGCCAAGAGACCCAGTACTTC	CASTNPQGRQETQYF
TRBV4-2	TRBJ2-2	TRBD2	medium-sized	TGTGCCAGCAGCCAAGATTGGCTAGCGGAGTACACCGGGGAGCTGTTTTTT	CASSQDWLAEYTGELFF
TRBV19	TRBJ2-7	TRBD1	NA	TGTGCCAGTAGACCGGGACAGCTCTCCAGCGAGCAGTACTTC	CASRPGQLSSEQYF
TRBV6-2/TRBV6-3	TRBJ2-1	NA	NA	TGTGCCAGCAGTTACGGCGGCGCAGGGGATGAGCAGTTCTTC	CASSYGGAGDEQFF
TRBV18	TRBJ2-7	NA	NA	TGTGCCAGCTCACCAAATACGGGGAGGGAGCAGTACTTC	CASSPNTGREQYF
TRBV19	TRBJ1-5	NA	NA	TGTGCCAGTTCCAGGGCCCGTCAGCCCCAGCATTTT	CASSRARQPQHF
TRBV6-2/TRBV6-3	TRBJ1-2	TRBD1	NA	TGTGCCAGCAGTTCGACAGGGGGGAATGGCTACACCTTC	CASSSTGGNGYTF
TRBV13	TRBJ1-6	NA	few	TGTGCCAGCAGCCAGCCGGGAGACGGGGGGGATTCACCCCTCCACTTT	CASSQPGDGGDSPLHF
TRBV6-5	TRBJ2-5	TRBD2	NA	TGTGCCAGCATCCCGACTAGCGGGGGGTTTGAGACCCAGTACTTC	CASIPTSGGFETQYF
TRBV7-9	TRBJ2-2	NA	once	TGTGCCAGCAGCCCTAAGGACAGGAACACCGGGGAGCTGTTTTTT	CASSPKDRNTGELFF
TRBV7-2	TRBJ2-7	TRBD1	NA	TGTGCCAGCAGCGGGGACAGGCCACCCTACGAGCAGTACTTC	CASSGDRPPYEQYF
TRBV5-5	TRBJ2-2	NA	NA	TGTGCCAGCAGCTTTCAGGGGAACACCGGGGAGCTGTTTTTT	CASSFQGNTGELFF
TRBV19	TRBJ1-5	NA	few	TGTGCCAGTAGTATAGTGGGGACACGGGATCAGCCCCAGCATTTT	CASSIVGTRDQPQHF
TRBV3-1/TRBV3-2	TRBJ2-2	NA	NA	TGTGCCAGCAGCCGGGGATGGGGCGAAACCGGGGAGCTGTTTTTT	CASSRGWGETGELFF
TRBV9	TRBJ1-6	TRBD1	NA	TGTGCCAGCAGCGCCCTCGGAGGACAGGGGGCAAATTCACCCCTCCACTTT	CASSALGGQGANSPLHF
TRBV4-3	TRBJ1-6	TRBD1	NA	TGCGCCAGCAGCCAGGGACAGGGGGCTCATTCACCCCTCCACTTT	CASSQGQGAHSPLHF
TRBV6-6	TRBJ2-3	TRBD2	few	TGTGCCAGCACTCCACCCGGGGGGAGGACAGATACGCAGTATTTT	CASTPPGGRTDTQYF
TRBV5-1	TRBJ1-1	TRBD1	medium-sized	TGCGCCAGCAGCGACGGACAGGTGGGGGCTTTCTTT	CASSDGQVGAFF
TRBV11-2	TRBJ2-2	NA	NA	TGTGCCAGCAGGTTCCCCGGCGGGGAGCTGTTTTTT	CASRFPGGELFF
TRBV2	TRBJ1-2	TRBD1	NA	TGTGCCAGCAGAAGGGGACAGGGGTATGGCTACACCTTC	CASRRGQGYGYTF
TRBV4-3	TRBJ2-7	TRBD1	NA	TGCGCCAGCAGCCAAGATTCAGGGGGCGAGTACGAGCAGTACTTC	CASSQDSGGEYEQYF
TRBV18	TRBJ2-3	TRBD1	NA	TGTGCCAGCTCACCAGCGACGGGACAGGGGACAGATACGCAGTATTTT	CASSPATGQGTDTQYF
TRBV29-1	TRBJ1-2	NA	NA	TGCAGCGCCGGACAGTCTTCATATGGCTACACCTTC	CSAGQSSYGYTF
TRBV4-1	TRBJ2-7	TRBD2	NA	TGCGCCAGCAGCCACCAGGGACTAGCGGTTCCCTACGAGCAGTACTTC	CASSHQGLAVPYEQYF
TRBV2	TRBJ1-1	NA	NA	TGTGCCAGCAGCTGGGAGGGGCTGAACACTGAAGCTTTCTTT	CASSWEGLNTEAFF
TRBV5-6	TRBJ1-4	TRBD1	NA	TGTGCCAGCCGGGACAGGGTGTTTGAAAAACTGTTTTTT	CASRDRVFEKLFF
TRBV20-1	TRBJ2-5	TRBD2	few	TGCAGTGCTAGTGGGTCGGGGGGGCCCGAGACCCAGTACTTC	CSASGSGGPETQYF
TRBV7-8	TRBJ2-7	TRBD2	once	TGTGCCAGCAGCTTATTCCTAGCGGGGGTCCCTGGTGACTACGAGCAGTACTTC	CASSLFLAGVPGDYEQYF
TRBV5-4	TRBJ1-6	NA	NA	TGTGCCAGCAGCTTGGAGGACACTATTTCACCCCTCCACTTT	CASSLEDTISPLHF
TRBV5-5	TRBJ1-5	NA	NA	TGTGCCAGCAGCTCGACAGGAGGCAATCAGCCCCAGCATTTT	CASSSTGGNQPQHF
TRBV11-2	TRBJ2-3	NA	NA	TGTGCCAGCAGCCCTTACGGGGCAGGGGTCGGAGATACGCAGTATTTT	CASSPYGAGVGDTQYF
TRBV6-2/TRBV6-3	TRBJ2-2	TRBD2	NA	TGTGCCAGCAGCCCACAGGGACTAGCGGCCGGGGAGCTGTTTTTT	CASSPQGLAAGELFF
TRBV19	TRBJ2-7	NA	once	TGTGCCAGTAGTATAGCCAGCTCCTACGAGCAGTACTTC	CASSIASSYEQYF
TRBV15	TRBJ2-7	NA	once	TGTGCCACCAGCAGAGAACGCGGTGGACTCTACGAGCAGTACTTC	CATSRERGGLYEQYF
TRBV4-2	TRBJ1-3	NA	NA	TGTGCCAGCAGCCAAGATGCCCAGGGCGGAAACACCATATATTTT	CASSQDAQGGNTIYF
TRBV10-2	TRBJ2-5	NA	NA	TGCGCCAGCAGTATCCAGTATCAAGAGACCCAGTACTTC	CASSIQYQETQYF
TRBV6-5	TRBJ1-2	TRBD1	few	TGTGCCAGCAGTTACTCGAGGGGGCGCGGCTATGGCTACACCTTC	CASSYSRGRGYGYTF
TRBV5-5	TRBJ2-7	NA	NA	TGTGCCAGCATGGACGGGAAGACGCAGATGGAGCAGTACTTC	CASMDGKTQMEQYF
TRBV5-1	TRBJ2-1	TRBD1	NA	TGCGCCAGCAGATACGACAGGGGCTATGAGCAGTTCTTC	CASRYDRGYEQFF
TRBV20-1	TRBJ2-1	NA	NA	TGCAGTGCTAAGGAGAATGAGCAGTTCTTC	CSAKENEQFF